The rows below give T cell receptor beta chains drawn from one sample of a study of cytomegalovirus exposure and HLA in healthy donors. Assay used: immunoSEQ multiplex PCR; TCRdb lists only in-frame clones, some missing. Of about 220,000 clones detected, almost 80% appear once; the ten largest clones hold 1.5% to 2%. The specimen was PBMCs. Receptors originate from a male donor in good health and CMV-seronegative. CDR3s include the opening cysteine and the closing phenylalanine or tryptophan. The order of the fields is D gene, J gene, clone size, V gene, CDR3 DNA, CDR3 protein. D genes are given only for firm matches. Clone size is not always given. Where it is, it says once, few, many or a class for expanded clones.

- TRBJ1-4 once TRBV9 TGTGCCAGCAGCTCTGGACAGTTTAATGAAAAACTGTTTTTT CASSSGQFNEKLFF
- TRBJ2-2 - TRBV5-1 TGCGCCAGCAGCCCGGACTCCAACACCGGGGAGCTGTTTTTT CASSPDSNTGELFF
TRBD1 TRBJ1-1 - TRBV28 TGTGCCAGCAGTTTAGAAGGGACAGCCAACACTGAAGCTTTCTTT CASSLEGTANTEAFF
- TRBJ1-5 - TRBV7-9 TGTTCCAGCAGCTTCTTCAATCAGCCCCAGCATTTT CSSSFFNQPQHF
TRBD1 TRBJ2-7 once TRBV4-1 TGCGCCAGCAGCCCCCGGACAGGCCACTACGAGCAGTACTTC CASSPRTGHYEQYF
- TRBJ2-7 - TRBV15 TGTGCCACCAGCAGAGCCGGGTTGGATCGGCACGGGGAGCAGTACTTC CATSRAGLDRHGEQYF
- TRBJ1-1 - TRBV30 TGTGCCTGGAGTTTTATGAACACTGAAGCTTTCTTT CAWSFMNTEAFF
- TRBJ1-1 - TRBV7-9 TGTGCCAGCACCCTGGAGGGGTTCGCTGAAGCTTTCTTT CASTLEGFAEAFF
- TRBJ1-2 - TRBV19 TGTGCCAGCCTAGGTGGAGGTTGGGATGGCTACACCTTC CASLGGGWDGYTF
TRBD1 TRBJ1-1 few TRBV5-6 TGTGCCAGCAGCTGGGGACAGGGGACTGAAGCTTTCTTT CASSWGQGTEAFF
- TRBJ1-1 - TRBV7-9 TGTGCCAGCAGCTTAAGGCGGGGAGAGAACACTGAAGCTTTCTTT CASSLRRGENTEAFF
TRBD1 TRBJ2-3 - TRBV7-3 TGTGCCAGCAGCCCGGGACAGGGTCGCACAGATACGCAGTATTTT CASSPGQGRTDTQYF
TRBD1 TRBJ1-1 - TRBV15 TGTGCCACCAGCCGTGGGGCAGGGGGCGAGCATGGGACTGAAGCTTTCTTT CATSRGAGGEHGTEAFF
- TRBJ2-1 - TRBV28 TGTGCCAGCAGTTTCCAACGACTCGAGCAGTTCTTC CASSFQRLEQFF
- TRBJ2-7 - TRBV27 TGTGCCAGCAGTCACTACAGGGAAGTGCAGTACTTC CASSHYREVQYF
- TRBJ2-7 - TRBV4-1 TGCGCCAGCAGCCAAAGGGGGGGCGCGGGTGATAAGCCCTACGAGCAGTACTTC CASSQRGGAGDKPYEQYF
TRBD1 TRBJ1-4 few TRBV5-5 TGTGCCAGCAGCACCGGGACAGTTATGCCAAATGAAAAACTGTTTTTT CASSTGTVMPNEKLFF
TRBD1 TRBJ2-7 few TRBV4-2 TGTGCCAGCAGCCAAGCCGGGACAGGGTCCTACGAGCAGTACTTC CASSQAGTGSYEQYF
- TRBJ1-6 - TRBV27 TGTGCCAGCCGCGGGGGGGCCTCCTATAATTCACCCCTCCACTTT CASRGGASYNSPLHF
- TRBJ2-2 few TRBV11-3 TGTGCCAGCAGCACTACAGGGATCGGGGAGCTGTTTTTT CASSTTGIGELFF
TRBD2 TRBJ2-3 - TRBV5-1 TGCGCCAGCAGCTTGGGTTGGCTAGCGGGGGGGATAAACACAGATACGCAGTATTTT CASSLGWLAGGINTDTQYF
TRBD1 TRBJ1-2 - TRBV30 TGTGCCTGGAGTGCCCCCCCGGGACAGGCGGGCTACACCTTC CAWSAPPGQAGYTF
TRBD1 TRBJ1-2 - TRBV5-4 TGTGCCAGCAGCTTGGCCTGGTCAGGGGGTCGGTTCTATGGCTACACCTTC CASSLAWSGGRFYGYTF
- TRBJ2-3 - TRBV28 TGTGCCAGCAGTTTAGCCGGGTCCGCAGATACGCAGTATTTT CASSLAGSADTQYF
TRBD1 TRBJ2-3 once TRBV5-1 TGCGCCAGCAGCATACACGGACAGGGTACAGATACGCAGTATTTT CASSIHGQGTDTQYF
- TRBJ2-1 - TRBV30 TGTGCCTGGAGCCCTTGGCGGCCCTACAATGAGCAGTTCTTC CAWSPWRPYNEQFF
- TRBJ2-1 - TRBV10-3 TGTGCCATCAGTGATGACGGACAGATTGAGCAGTTCTTC CAISDDGQIEQFF
- TRBJ1-1 few TRBV7-2 TGTGCCAGCAGCTACGCACAGGGGAACACTGAAGCTTTCTTT CASSYAQGNTEAFF
TRBD2 TRBJ2-7 - TRBV27 TGTGCCAGCAGTTTAATAGCGGGAGTGGAGTACTTC CASSLIAGVEYF
- TRBJ2-7 - TRBV27 TGTGCCAGCAGTTTGGATTCGGGTCACAGGGAGGGTTCCGAGCAGTACTTC CASSLDSGHREGSEQYF
TRBD1 TRBJ2-7 - TRBV19 TGTGCCAGTAGTACACGACAGGGGTTCTACGAGCAGTACTTC CASSTRQGFYEQYF
- TRBJ1-1 - TRBV19 TGTGCCAGTACCACGATTGGCGGAGGTGAAGCTTTCTTT CASTTIGGGEAFF
TRBD2 TRBJ2-7 - TRBV18 TGTGCCAGCTCACCATTGGCTAGCGGGGCCAGCTCCTATGAGCAGTACTTC CASSPLASGASSYEQYF
TRBD2 TRBJ2-5 - TRBV7-8 TGTGCCAGCAGCCTAGGCCCGGGACTAGCGGGGGAAGAGACCCAGTACTTC CASSLGPGLAGEETQYF
- TRBJ2-7 - TRBV5-1 TGCGCCAGCAGCTTGGTTCGAGGAGAGCAGTACTTC CASSLVRGEQYF
- TRBJ2-5 - TRBV5-1 TGCGCCAGCAGCCCTCGAACAGGGGGAGGGGAGACCCAGTACTTC CASSPRTGGGETQYF
- TRBJ2-5 - TRBV6-5 TGTGCCAGCAGTTACGGTTCGCCGGGGGAGACCCAGTACTTC CASSYGSPGETQYF
TRBD2 TRBJ2-7 - TRBV11-2 TGTGCCAGCAGCCCCAGGTCGGTCGGGGGGGCGTACGAGCAGTACTTC CASSPRSVGGAYEQYF
TRBD1 TRBJ1-1 - TRBV5-1 TGCGCCAGCACCATTCAGGGGGCTGGCACTGAAGCTTTCTTT CASTIQGAGTEAFF